Presented here are 20 T cell receptor beta chains from one specimen sequenced in a study of T cell clones after liver transplantation. Measured with immunoSEQ multiplex PCR; TCRdb has only the in-frame clones, and not every one. The repertoire includes tens of thousands of clones, 70% of them detected once, and about 2.7% sits in the top ten. The source material was CD4+ T cells from blood, sampled at the 15-month timepoint. These receptor sequences come from a human patient who received a liver transplant. The graft donor may be the source of some T cells.

This clone was recorded at least ten times. The chain employs TRBV5-8 and TRBJ1-2; 7 nucleotides line up with TRBD1. Germline CDR1 reads SGHTS; CDR2 reads YDEGEE. This CDR3 has 15 amino acids. With V trimmed by 3 bases and J by 6 bases, 11 bases remained unmatched. The DNA for the CDR3 is TGTGCCAGCAGCTGGCTGACAGGGATGGGGAATGGCTACACCTTC. As protein: CASSWLTGMGNGYTF.

CDR3 region: CASSAAWGAEETQYF. The CDR3 DNA sequence: TGTGCCAGCAGCGCCGCCTGGGGGGCGGAGGAGACCCAGTACTTC. The rearrangement links TRBV7-2 to TRBJ2-5; D assignment may be TRBD1 or TRBD2 (6 bases each). This CDR3 comprises 15 residues. The germline gives CDR1 SGHTA, CDR2 FQGNSA. V was clipped by 5 bases and J by 5 bases, with 18 bases between them.

The chain links TRBV28 to TRBJ2-2; a weak D match, TRBD1 (6 bases). The CDR3 loop spans 13 amino acids. In germline, CDR1 is MDHEN, CDR2 SYDVKM. V was shortened by 5 bases and J by 6 bases, with 10 bases between the two germline ends. The DNA of the CDR3 is TGTGCCAGCAGTCTAGGGGGACCCGGGGAGCTGTTTTTT. Protein: CASSLGGPGELFF.

The chain uses TRBV21-1 and TRBJ2-6; TRBD1 is the table's D call, not checked against the DNA. TRBV21-1 represents a pseudogene. The CDR3 has 18 amino acids. CDR3 loop: CASSVRTGGITGANVLTF. In DNA form, the CDR3 reads TGTGCCAGCAGCGTCCGGACAGGGGGCATTACTGGGGCCAACGTCCTGACTTTC.

This sequence joins TRBV4-3 and TRBJ1-1, with 12 bases lining up with TRBD1. The CDR3 consists of 16 residues. Germline CDR1 reads LGHNA; CDR2 reads YSLEER. The V gene end was trimmed by 3 bases and the J gene end by 0 bases; junction bases not matched to a gene: 2. In DNA, the CDR3 is TGCGCCAGCAGCCAGGGGACAGGGGGCATGAACACTGAAGCTTTCTTT. Translating it yields CASSQGTGGMNTEAFF.

The genes are TRBV11-2 and TRBJ2-7; D unclear. The CDR3 extends over 14 amino acids. Germline CDR1 and CDR2: SGHAT and FQNNGV. Trimming removed 1 base at V and 3 bases at J, with 10 bases between. The DNA of the CDR3 is TGTGCCAGCAGCTTAGGTACGGATTACTACGAGCAGTACTTC. This sequence encodes CASSLGTDYYEQYF. Looking up the rest from reference TRBV11-2 and TRBJ2-7 gives the full variable domain: EAGVAQSPRYKIIEKRQSVAFWCNPISGHATLYWYQQILGQGPKLLIQFQNNGVVDDSQLPKDRFSAERLKGVDSTLKIQPAKLEDSAVYLCASSLGTDYYEQYFGPGTRLTVT.

The rearrangement joins TRBV28 to TRBJ2-4, with D possibly being TRBD1 or TRBD2 (5 bases each). V lost 7 bases to trimming and J lost 3 bases, with 16 bases between them. Germline assignment: CDR1 MDHEN and CDR2 SYDVKM. CDR3 length equals 15 residues. CDR3 sequence: CASTPYRDVKNIQYF. CDR3 bases: TGTGCCAGCACCCCGTATCGGGACGTCAAAAACATTCAGTACTTC.

This clone was counted a few times. This rearrangement joins TRBV7-8 to TRBJ1-2; D call uncertain. This CDR3 comprises 13 residues. Germline loops: CDR1 SGHVS, CDR2 FQNEAQ. V lost 4 bases and J 3 bases, leaving 9 bases between the germline ends. CDR3 in amino acids: CASSSTVDYGYTF. The CDR3, as DNA: TGTGCCAGCAGCTCGACGGTGGACTATGGCTACACCTTC.

The chain recombines TRBV6-1 with TRBJ2-1, with 10 bases fitting TRBD2. V shed 2 bases and J 2 bases; nucleotides not matched to a gene: 3. The CDR3 has 16 amino acids. Germline V gene sequence: CDR1 MNHNS, CDR2 SASEGT. CDR3 DNA sequence: TGTGCCAGCAGTGAACAACTAGCGGGAACCTACAATGAGCAGTTCTTC. The encoded protein is CASSEQLAGTYNEQFF.

The sample holds a few counts of this clone. V gene TRBV27 combines with J gene TRBJ2-3; possible D gene TRBD2, 6 bases. Trimming pared 7 bases from V and 5 bases from J, leaving 10 bases between. The germline CDR1 and CDR2 sequences are MNHEY and SMNVEV (reference sequence). The CDR3 sequence is 12 residues long. CDR3 in DNA: TGTGCCAGCACCTATAGCGGAGATACGCAGTATTTT. This encodes CASTYSGDTQYF.

In its sample, this clone was seen a few times. This CDR3 is also generated by other DNA sequences in the sample. DNA of the CDR3: TGTGCCAGCAGGGGCCCGGGTTATGGCTACACCTTC. Residues: CASRGPGYGYTF. This rearrangement joins TRBV6-5 to TRBJ1-2; D is unclear. V dropped 6 bases and J dropped 5 bases, with 10 bases sitting between them. There are 12 residues in the CDR3. Germline values: CDR1 MNHEY, CDR2 SVGAGI.

V gene TRBV12-5 combines with J gene TRBJ2-1, with TRBD1 as a possible D gene (6 bases). V lost 9 bases to trimming and J lost 4 bases, with 13 bases between them. CDR1 and CDR2 from the germline V gene are LGHNT and FRNRAP. The CDR3 is made up of 13 amino acids. The CDR3 loop reads CASRAGAYNEQFF. In DNA, the CDR3 is TGTGCTAGCAGGGCAGGGGCGTACAATGAGCAGTTCTTC.

This rearrangement joins TRBV21-1 to TRBJ1-5; the DNA was not compared with TRBD1, the D call given in the table. TRBV21-1 corresponds to a pseudogene. This CDR3 has 15 residues. Here the CDR3 DNA reads TGTGCCAGCAGCAATCCCAAGGGGAGCAATCAGCCCCAGCATTTT. It is translated as CASSNPKGSNQPQHF.

The V and J genes are TRBV6-1 and TRBJ2-5; 14 bases fit TRBD2. The V gene end was trimmed by 2 bases and the J gene end by 7 bases; junction bases not matched to a gene: 6. The CDR3 extends over 16 amino acids. CDR1 and CDR2 from the germline V gene are MNHNS and SASEGT. The CDR3 loop is CASSERLAGGSGTQYF. In nucleotides, the CDR3 is TGTGCCAGCAGTGAACGACTAGCGGGAGGGTCGGGGACCCAGTACTTC.

The gene calls are TRBV23-1 and TRBJ2-5; possibly TRBD2 for D (6 bases). TRBV23-1 falls under the ORF class, with uncertain function. V lost 3 bases, J lost 4 bases, and 18 bases lay in between. The CDR3 extends over 16 amino acids. The CDR3 coding sequence is TGCGCCAGCAGTCATTATTGGGGGACTTTGGGAGAGACCCAGTACTTC. Translation gives CASSHYWGTLGETQYF.

The chain joins TRBV6-6 to TRBJ2-7; either TRBD1 or TRBD2 may fit D (6 bases each). The CDR3 is 13 amino acids. CDR1 and CDR2 (germline): MNHNY, SVGAGI (reference sequence). Trimming removed 5 bases from V and 3 bases from J, with 11 bases in between. The CDR3 DNA reads as TGTGCCAGCAGTATACAGGGAGGCTACGAGCAGTACGTC. Protein product: CASSIQGGYEQYV.

The chain is built from TRBV7-2 and TRBJ2-5; D is perhaps TRBD2 (7 bases). The CDR3 is 14 residues long. Trimming shortened V by 3 bases and J by 4 bases, and 12 bases separated the two germline ends. Per germline, CDR1 SGHTA and CDR2 FQGNSA. Here the CDR3 reads CASSFKRGGETQYF. The CDR3 DNA sequence: TGTGCCAGCAGCTTCAAAAGGGGGGGAGAGACCCAGTACTTC.

This chain's CDR3 is CASSMFQGQPQHF. Written as DNA, the CDR3 is TGTGCCAGTAGTATGTTCCAGGGTCAGCCCCAGCATTTT. V is TRBV19 and J is TRBJ1-5, with TRBD1 as a possible D gene (5 bases). The CDR3 has 13 amino acids. Per the germline V gene, CDR1 is LNHDA and CDR2 is SQIVND (reference sequence). V was cut by 3 bases and J by 6 bases, with 9 bases left in between.

Notes on this clone: This CDR3 is also generated by other DNA sequences in the sample. The rearrangement uses TRBV5-1 and TRBJ2-5; TRBD2 agrees at 9 bases. The CDR3 has 14 amino acids. The germline CDR1 and CDR2 sequences are SGHRS and YFSETQ. The ends lost 3 bases at V and 4 bases at J; junction bases unmatched: 4. CDR3 residues: CASSSGLARETQYF. CDR3 bases: TGCGCCAGCAGCTCGGGACTAGCCAGAGAGACCCAGTACTTC.

This chain uses TRBV5-8 with TRBJ2-5; TRBD1 agrees at 8 bases. There are 15 residues in the CDR3. CDR1 is SGHTS, CDR2 YDEGEE, per germline. The trim removed 2 bases at V and 5 bases at J, leaving 8 bases unmatched. In DNA, the CDR3 is TGTGCCAGCAGCTTCGGCTCAGGGGGCGGGGAGACCCAGTACTTC. Translation gives CASSFGSGGGETQYF.